The 14 T cell receptor beta chains given below trace back to one sample, sequenced in a study of blood T cell repertoires in COVID-19. Data came from immunoSEQ multiplex PCR; TCRdb stores just in-frame clones and leaves some out. The sample carries some 300,000 clones, approximately 85% recorded once. Sample: PBMCs or T cells enriched from blood (not recorded which). Receptors originate from a woman in her 30s who had recovered from COVID-19.

The chain recombines TRBV7-9 with TRBJ2-7, with 9 bases fitting TRBD1. The CDR3 has 15 residues. Germline-derived CDR1 and CDR2 are SEHNR and FQNEAQ (reference sequence). V lost 3 bases and J lost 5; bases outside the gene matches: 8. The CDR3 nucleotides are TGTGCCAGCAGCTTCCTGGGGACAGGGACCAACGAGCAGTACTTC. Translated: CASSFLGTGTNEQYF. Looking up the rest from reference TRBV7-9 and TRBJ2-7 gives the full variable domain: DTGVSQNPRHKITKRGQNVTFRCDPISEHNRLYWYRQTLGQGPEFLTYFQNEAQLEKSRLLSDRFSAERPKGSFSTLEIQRTEQGDSAMYLCASSFLGTGTNEQYFGPGTRLTVT.

This clone was seen only once. This sequence joins TRBV14 and TRBJ1-1; D gene unclear. The CDR3 has 15 residues. V lost 5 bases and J lost 0, with 13 bases in between. The germline V gene has CDR1 SGHDN and CDR2 FVKESK. Here the CDR3 DNA reads TGTGCCAGCAGCGAAAACAGAGCAATGAACACTGAAGCTTTCTTT. Protein: CASSENRAMNTEAFF.

This chain connects TRBV4-1 to TRBJ2-3; a weak D match, TRBD2 (7 bases). The germline gives CDR1 MGHRA, CDR2 YSYEKL. The CDR3 is made up of 18 amino acids. With 0 bases removed from V and 6 bases from J, the gap between germline ends came to 22 bases. CDR3 bases: TGCGCCAGCAGCCAAGATCGGCTCGCGGGAGTTAGGGGGGATACGCAGTATTTT. It yields the protein CASSQDRLAGVRGDTQYF.

This clone is a singleton in its sample. The gene calls are TRBV27 and TRBJ2-1; 12 positions match TRBD2. Germline V CDR1 and CDR2: MNHEY, SMNVEV (reference sequence). There are 17 residues in the CDR3. V gave up 2 bases and J gave up 4 bases; unmatched junction bases: 6. In DNA form, the CDR3 reads TGTGCCAGCAGTTTAGCGGCTAGCGGGAGGGTTTACAATGAGCAGTTCTTC. Translation: CASSLAASGRVYNEQFF.

The V call is TRBV5-6, the J call TRBJ1-1; a possible D gene is TRBD1 (6 bases). Looked up from germline, CDR1 is SGHDT and CDR2 is YYEEEE. V lost 1 base and J 1 base, leaving 17 bases between the germline ends. This CDR3 is built from 17 residues. The DNA of the CDR3 is TGTGCCAGCAGCTTGATGTCAGGGTGGGGGCAGAACACTGAAGCTTTCTTT. Translating gives CASSLMSGWGQNTEAFF.

This clone is a singleton in its sample. This chain uses TRBV4-1 with TRBJ1-6; TRBD1 agrees at 11 bases. Trimming took 3 bases from V and 9 from J; bases not matched to a gene: 19. The length of the CDR3 is 20 residues. Germline V gene sequence: CDR1 MGHRA, CDR2 YSYEKL. CDR3: CASSQDWTGQGAVRSSPLHF. For the CDR3, the DNA is TGCGCCAGCAGCCAGGACTGGACCGGACAGGGGGCGGTTCGGAGTTCACCCCTCCACTTT.

This chain uses TRBV19 with TRBJ2-7; a possible D gene is TRBD2 (6 bases). The CDR3 has 15 residues. In germline, CDR1 is LNHDA, CDR2 SQIVND (reference sequence). V was pared by 3 bases and J by 2 bases, with 14 bases between. As DNA, the CDR3 is TGTGCCAGTAGTATCTTTGGGGGGAACACCTACGAGCAGTACTTC. As protein: CASSIFGGNTYEQYF.

The CDR3 here is CASSLTSYPSSYNEQFF. The CDR3, as DNA: TGTGCCAGCAGCTTAACTAGTTACCCGAGCTCCTACAATGAGCAGTTCTTC. The chain has TRBV7-2 and TRBJ2-1; the D gene is possibly TRBD2 (5 bases). CDR1 is SGHTA, CDR2 FQGNSA, per germline. CDR3 size: 17 residues. Trimming took off 2 bases at V and 0 bases at J, with 14 bases between the two ends.

The V gene is TRBV30, the J gene TRBJ2-5, with D possibly TRBD2 on 6 matching bases. The CDR3 is made up of 10 amino acids. Per the germline V gene, CDR1 is GTSNPN and CDR2 is SVGIG (reference sequence). CDR3 coding DNA: TGTGGGGCGGGGCGAGAGACCCAGTACTTC. Translated: CGAGRETQYF. Drawing the rest from reference TRBV30 and TRBJ2-5, the complete variable domain is SQTIHQWPATLVQPVGSPLSLECTVEGTSNPNLYWYRQAAGRGLQLLFYSVGIGQISSEVPQNLSASRPQDRQFILSSKKLLLSDSGFYLCGAGRETQYFGPGTRLLVL.

This chain connects TRBV6-4 to TRBJ2-7; 14 positions match TRBD2. V shed 6 bases and J 3 bases; nucleotides not matched to a gene: 19. This CDR3 comprises 20 residues. CDR1 MRHNA and CDR2 SNTAGT come from the germline V gene. In nucleotides, the CDR3 is TGTGCCAGCAGACCTCCAAGTGGGACTAGCGGGAGACTTAGCCGCTACGAGCAGTACTTC. This gives the protein CASRPPSGTSGRLSRYEQYF.

The V gene is TRBV11-1, the J gene TRBJ2-2, with D tentatively TRBD1 (6 bases). This CDR3 is built from 15 residues. Germline V CDR1 and CDR2: SGHAT, FQDESV (reference sequence). Trimming removed 4 bases at V and 3 bases at J, with 12 bases between. The CDR3 loop is CASSSAGAHTGELFF. The CDR3 DNA reads as TGTGCCAGCAGCTCAGCAGGGGCGCACACCGGGGAGCTGTTTTTT.

The J gene is TRBJ2-3, the V gene TRBV7-3, with D perhaps TRBD2 (7 bases). The germline V gene encodes CDR1 SGHTA and CDR2 FQGTGA. V was pared by 5 bases and J by 6 bases, with 18 bases between. The CDR3 contains 15 residues. The CDR3 region has the DNA TGTGCCAGCAGCCAGTCGGGGGGCTGGTCCGATACGCAGTATTTT. It encodes CASSQSGGWSDTQYF.

The J gene is TRBJ1-1, the V gene TRBV6-2 or TRBV6-3, with 7 bases aligning to TRBD1. The J segment lost 4 bases and the V segment lost 4 bases, leaving 12 bases of the junction unmatched. The length of the CDR3 is 16 residues. Germline-derived CDR1 and CDR2 are MNHEY and SVGEGT. CDR3 nucleotide sequence: TGTGCCAGCAGTTTGCCGACCAGGGGGAGTAGCACTGAAGCTTTCTTT. It specifies CASSLPTRGSSTEAFF.

V is TRBV2 and J is TRBJ1-5; 7 bases line up with TRBD1. Germline V gene sequence: CDR1 SNHLY, CDR2 FYNNEI. The CDR3 runs to 13 residues. V lost 3 bases, J lost 4 bases, and 0 bases stayed unmatched. Here the CDR3 reads CASSETGNQPQHF. The CDR3 DNA follows: TGTGCCAGCAGTGAGACAGGGAATCAGCCCCAGCATTTT.